This entry lists 9 T cell receptor beta chains sequenced from one sample in a study of T cell clonality in common variable immunodeficiency. Measured with immunoSEQ multiplex PCR; TCRdb has only the in-frame clones, and not every one. The sample contains fewer than 70,000 clones, none of them singletons. The specimen was peripheral blood mononuclear cells. The receptors originated from a person aged 18 to 70 in good health.

This clone was observed at least ten times. Read data end 3 residues before the CDR3 end; the end is taken from the germline J gene. The V call is TRBV20-1, the J call TRBJ2-7; D perhaps matches TRBD2 (5 bases). Germline V gene data show CDR1 as DFQATT and CDR2 as SNEGSKA (reference sequence). V was clipped by 0 bases and J by 6 bases, with 12 bases between them. The CDR3 has 13 residues. The CDR3 loop is CSARETHGVEQYF. CDR3 bases read: TGCAGTGCTAGAGAAACCCACGGGGTCGAG.

Ten or more counts support this clone. Coverage ceases 3 residues before the CDR3 finishes, and the germline J gene fills in the end. This rearrangement joins TRBV20-1 to TRBJ2-7; D is possibly TRBD2 (6 bases). The ends were cut back, 6 bases at V and 2 bases at J, with 14 bases in the middle. The CDR3 totals 13 residues. The germline CDR1 and CDR2 sequences are DFQATT and SNEGSKA (reference sequence). The CDR3 loop reads CSAPLGGAYEQYF. The DNA read from the CDR3 is TGCAGTGCCCCCCTCGGGGGAGCCTACGAG.

This clone was observed many times. The read ends 3 residues before the CDR3 terminus; that terminus is restored from the germline J gene. J is TRBJ2-3 and V is TRBV20-1; 9 nucleotides align to TRBD2. V shed 6 bases and J 3 bases; nucleotides not matched to a gene: 7. Looked up from germline, CDR1 is DFQATT and CDR2 is SNEGSKA (reference sequence). There are 14 residues in the CDR3. Partial CDR3 DNA: TGCAGTGCGGGCGGCGGGAGGGGGACAGATACG. Encoded protein: CSAGGGRGTDT. The entire CDR3 is CSAGGGRGTDTQYF.

This clone was counted at least ten times. The CDR3 goes on 3 residues after the read ends, and that part is filled in from the germline J gene. The chain links TRBV23-1 to TRBJ2-1; 12 bases line up with TRBD2. TRBV23-1 is annotated as an ORF whose role is uncertain. Unmatched junction bases numbered 6, after V lost 8 bases and J lost 1 base. The CDR3 sequence is 16 residues long. The sequenced CDR3 bases are TGCGCCAGCGGACTAGCGGGAACGCATTCCTACAATGAG. It translates to CASGLAGTHSYNE. The whole CDR3 protein reads CASGLAGTHSYNEQFF.

In this sample, this clone turned up many times. CDR3 DNA, as far as it was read: TGTGCCAGCAGCAAAGGGACAGGGAGGCGC. Protein: CASSKGTGRR. The whole CDR3 protein reads CASSKGTGRRYTF. This rearrangement joins TRBV14 to TRBJ1-2; 9 bases align to TRBD1. Read coverage stops 3 residues before the CDR3 terminus; the germline J gene supplies the remainder. In germline, CDR1 is SGHDN, CDR2 FVKESK. CDR3 length equals 13 residues. The variable domain in full, with the rest retrieved from reference TRBV14 and TRBJ1-2, is EAGVTQFPSHSVIEKGQTVTLRCDPISGHDNLYWYRRVMGKEIKFLLHFVKESKQDESGMPNNRFLAERTGGTYSTLKVQPAELEDSGVYFCASSKGTGRRYTFGSGTRLTVV.

This clone was counted at least ten times. The read terminates 3 residues ahead of where the CDR3 ends, so the germline J gene completes it. The chain links TRBV18 to TRBJ1-5; a weak D match, TRBD1 (6 bases). The V end was cut by 6 bases, the J end by 3 bases, with 15 bases between. Germline assignment: CDR1 KGHSH and CDR2 LQKENI. This CDR3 has 15 residues. The DNA read from the CDR3 is TGTGCCAGCTCTTCCCGGGACACCGACAATCAGCCC. It translates to CASSSRDTDNQP. The whole CDR3 is CASSSRDTDNQPQHF. Drawing the rest from reference TRBV18 and TRBJ1-5, the complete variable domain is NAGVMQNPRHLVRRRGQEARLRCSPMKGHSHVYWYRQLPEEGLKFMVYLQKENIIDESGMPKERFSAEFPKEGPSILRIQQVVRGDSAAYFCASSSRDTDNQPQHFGDGTRLSIL.

This clone was detected many times. The missing CDR3 end, 3 residues past where the read stops, is filled in from the germline J gene. This sequence joins TRBV12-3 or TRBV12-4 and TRBJ2-2; TRBD1 might be the D (6 bases). This CDR3 spans 13 amino acids. V dropped 4 bases and J dropped 6 bases, with 9 bases sitting between them. CDR3 residues: CASSYRDPGELFF. Partial CDR3 DNA: TGTGCCAGCAGTTACAGGGACCCCGGGGAG.

This clone occurred many times. Here the CDR3 reads CSVARPLRQNDRGPDETQYF. The covered CDR3 bases are TGCAGCGTGGCCCGCCCTTTACGCCAAAATGACAGGGGGCCGGACGAGACC. V usage is TRBV29-1 and J usage is TRBJ2-5; 10 nucleotides match TRBD1. Sequencing ends 3 residues short of the CDR3 end; the germline J gene provides the rest. Germline values: CDR1 SQVTM, CDR2 ANQGSEA. The CDR3 runs 20 residues. The J segment lost 5 bases and the V segment lost 6 bases, leaving 27 bases of the junction unmatched.

This clone was observed at least ten times. The read gets to within 3 residues of the CDR3 end, and the germline J gene fills in the rest. The gene calls are TRBV30 and TRBJ2-5; TRBD1 is a possible D gene (5 bases). V shed 5 bases and J shed 3 bases, with 7 bases lying between them. Germline V gene lookup returns CDR1 GTSNPN and CDR2 SVGIG (reference sequence). The CDR3 sequence is 11 residues long. CDR3 sequence reads: CAWLGEETQYF. CDR3 bases read: TGTGCCTGGCTAGGGGAAGAGACC.